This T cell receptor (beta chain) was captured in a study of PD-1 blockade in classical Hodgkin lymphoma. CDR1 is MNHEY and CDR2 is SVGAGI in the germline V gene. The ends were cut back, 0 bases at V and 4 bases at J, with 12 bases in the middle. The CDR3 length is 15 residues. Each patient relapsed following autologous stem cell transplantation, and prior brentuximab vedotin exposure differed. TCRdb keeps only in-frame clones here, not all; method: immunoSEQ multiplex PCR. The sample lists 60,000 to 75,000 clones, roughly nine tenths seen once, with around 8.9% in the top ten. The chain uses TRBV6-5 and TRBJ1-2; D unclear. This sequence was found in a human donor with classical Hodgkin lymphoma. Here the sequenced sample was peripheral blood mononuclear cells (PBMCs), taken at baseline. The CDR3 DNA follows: TGTGCCAGCAGTTACTCTAATACCGGAAGCTATGGCTACACCTTC. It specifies CASSYSNTGSYGYTF.